These 25 T cell receptor beta chains were all obtained from the same sample, sequenced in a study of T-cell reconstitution after alpha-beta-depleted transplantation in children. Preparation of the TCRbeta library used unique molecular identifiers. Using its own MiXCR run on the PCR reads, TCRdb lists one record per CDR3 protein. Here the sample spans more than 150,000 distinct CDR3 sequences, roughly 15% being singletons. The sample in question was PBMCs from the stem cell graft donor, obtained from the stem cell graft. These TCRs come from a human donor who donated a stem cell graft to a child with acute lymphoblastic leukemia.

This clonotype has a handful of counts. The chain recombines TRBV20-1 with TRBJ2-7, with 15 positions matching TRBD2. Germline V CDR1 and CDR2: DFQATT, SNEGSKA (reference sequence). The V gene end was trimmed by 6 bases and the J gene end by 4 bases; junction bases not matched to a gene: 7. This CDR3 is built from 15 residues. This CDR3 is CSALAGTSGRYEQYF. The CDR3 DNA reads as TGCAGTGCCCTCGCCGGGACTAGCGGGAGGTACGAGCAGTACTTC.

The chain has TRBV27 and TRBJ1-1; D may be TRBD1 (5 bases). Germline V gene lookup returns CDR1 MNHEY and CDR2 SMNVEV (reference sequence). V lost 4 bases to trimming and J lost 10 bases, with 16 bases between them. The CDR3 has 13 amino acids. For the CDR3, the DNA is TGTGCCAGCAGTTGGGGCCGGGGGGGGGTAGCTTTCTTT. Translation gives CASSWGRGGVAFF.

For this clonotype: A much larger clone lies one base from this, so it may be a read error. The chain is built from TRBV5-4 and TRBJ2-6, with D maybe TRBD1 (6 bases). From germline, CDR1 is SGHNT and CDR2 YYREEE (reference sequence). CDR3 length: 15 residues. In DNA form, the CDR3 reads TGTGCCAGCAGCCGTACAGGGACCGGGGCCAACGGCCTGACTTTC. Protein sequence: CASSRTGTGANGLTF.

The chain recombines TRBV7-8 with TRBJ1-2; perhaps TRBD1 as D (6 bases). Trimming shortened V by 5 bases and J by 6 bases, and 19 bases separated the two germline ends. The CDR3 covers 15 residues. In germline, CDR1 is SGHVS, CDR2 FQNEAQ. This CDR3 reads CASSAGGRRLNGYTF. In nucleotides, the CDR3 is TGTGCCAGCAGCGCGGGGGGCAGGCGGTTAAATGGCTACACCTTC.

This clonotype was counted ten times or more. This chain uses TRBV11-2 with TRBJ1-1, with D possibly TRBD1 on 5 matching bases. Per the germline V gene, CDR1 is SGHAT and CDR2 is FQNNGV. CDR3 length: 16 residues. Trimming left V 2 bases short and J 1 base short, with 14 bases between. The CDR3 reads CASSLSTNRKNTEAFF. The CDR3 nucleotides read TGTGCCAGCAGCTTAAGCACAAACAGGAAGAACACTGAAGCTTTCTTT.

The sample holds a few counts of this clonotype. This sequence joins TRBV20-1 and TRBJ2-2; D gene uncertain. The CDR3 runs to 13 residues. The germline gives CDR1 DFQATT, CDR2 SNEGSKA (reference sequence). With 3 bases removed from V and 3 bases from J, the gap between germline ends came to 8 bases. The CDR3 nucleotides read TGCAGTGCTAGGGCGACACACACCGGGGAGCTGTTTTTT. This translates into CSARATHTGELFF.

This clonotype showed up many times. This chain joins TRBV20-1 and TRBJ1-2, with 8 bases lining up with TRBD1. The CDR3 is 13 residues long. The ends lost 0 bases at V and 7 bases at J; junction bases unmatched: 4. The germline V gene encodes CDR1 DFQATT and CDR2 SNEGSKA (reference sequence). CDR3 residues: CSARDGTGIGYTF. CDR3 DNA sequence: TGCAGTGCTAGAGATGGGACAGGCATTGGCTACACCTTC.

This clonotype was seen many times. The V call is TRBV10-2, the J call TRBJ2-7; D might be TRBD1 or TRBD2, each matching 5 bases. Per the germline V gene, CDR1 is WSHSY and CDR2 is SAAADI. The V and J ends lost 3 bases and 3 bases respectively, with 9 bases between them. The length of the CDR3 is 13 residues. The CDR3 bases are TGCGCCAGCAGTGAAGGGGACCACTACGAGCAGTACTTC. Amino acid sequence: CASSEGDHYEQYF.

With respect to this clonotype: A read error is possible here, since a much larger clone lies one base away. The gene calls are TRBV4-1 and TRBJ2-2, with D hard to call. CDR1 is MGHRA and CDR2 is YSYEKL in the germline V gene. CDR3 length: 15 amino acids. The CDR3 sequence: CASNQDLGNTGELFF. The CDR3, as DNA: TGCGCCAGCAACCAAGATCTCGGGAACACCGGGGAGCTGTTTTTT.

This clonotype has more than one count but fewer than ten. The V and J genes are TRBV25-1 and TRBJ2-2; D is uncertain. From germline, CDR1 is MGHDK and CDR2 SYGVNS. The CDR3 consists of 12 residues. The V and J ends lost 5 bases and 5 bases respectively, with 6 bases between them. The CDR3 DNA reads TGTGCCAGCAGTCTAAAGACCGGGGAGCTGTTTTTT. This sequence encodes CASSLKTGELFF. The full variable domain, its missing parts supplied by reference TRBV25-1 and TRBJ2-2, is EADIYQTPRYLVIGTGKKITLECSQTMGHDKMYWYQQDPGMELHLIHYSYGVNSTEKGDLSSESTVSRIRTEHFPLTLESARPSHTSQYLCASSLKTGELFFGEGSRLTVL.

To note about this clonotype: A much bigger clone sits one base away, suggesting this may be a read error. This CDR3 fails to terminate in the conserved phenylalanine or tryptophan, so it likely reflects a read error. The rearrangement uses TRBV20-1 and TRBJ1-1; possible D gene TRBD1, 6 bases. The CDR3 extends over 15 amino acids. Deletions cut 1 base from V and 0 bases from J, with 12 bases between. CDR1 is DFQATT and CDR2 is SNEGSKA in the germline V gene (reference sequence). DNA for the CDR3: TGCAGTGCTAGAGTGGGGGCTCTGATGAACACTGAAGCTTTCTTG. Protein: CSARVGALMNTEAFL.

This clonotype was seen repeatedly, ten times or more. CDR3 sequence (DNA): TGCGCCAGCAGCTTGGGACTAGCGGGTAATGAGCAGTTCTTC. Translating gives CASSLGLAGNEQFF. The chain links TRBV5-1 to TRBJ2-1, with 10 bases lining up with TRBD2. Germline values: CDR1 SGHRS, CDR2 YFSETQ. Losses at the gene ends were 0 bases for V and 7 bases for J; bases not matched to a gene: 1. There are 14 residues in the CDR3.

There are many counts of this clonotype. The rearrangement joins TRBV5-1 to TRBJ2-2, with 9 bases that match TRBD1. Germline trimming cut 4 bases from V and 5 bases from J; bases unmatched to any gene: 12. Per the germline V gene, CDR1 is SGHRS and CDR2 is YFSETQ. The CDR3 covers 17 residues. CDR3 amino acids: CASSHGMGQGRTGELFF. Written as DNA, the CDR3 is TGCGCCAGCAGCCATGGCATGGGACAGGGAAGGACCGGGGAGCTGTTTTTT.

The rearrangement joins TRBV5-3 to TRBJ2-7, with D unresolved. TRBV5-3 falls under the ORF class, with uncertain function. The CDR3 covers 13 residues. Deletions cut 9 bases from V and 6 bases from J, with 19 bases between. CDR3 bases: TGTGCCATCTCGACCGGACCTGTTCTCGAGCAGTACTTC. This translates into CAISTGPVLEQYF.

The genes are TRBV6-1 and TRBJ1-1; D gene ambiguous. Germline values: CDR1 MNHNS, CDR2 SASEGT. Trimming pared 8 bases from V and 0 bases from J, leaving 19 bases between. This CDR3 spans 16 amino acids. CDR3 region: CASALRPRELNTEAFF. CDR3 DNA: TGTGCCAGCGCCCTTCGACCCCGAGAACTGAACACTGAAGCTTTCTTT.

The V gene is TRBV4-1, the J gene TRBJ1-2; weak D call: TRBD1 (5 bases). The CDR3 sequence is 13 residues long. Germline lookup yields CDR1 MGHRA and CDR2 YSYEKL. The ends were cut back, 4 bases at V and 7 bases at J, with 13 bases in the middle. CDR3 loop: CASSLGRGGGYTF. DNA of the CDR3: TGCGCCAGCAGCCTGGGGAGGGGCGGTGGCTACACCTTC.

This clonotype turned up a few times. The chain uses TRBV6-1 and TRBJ1-2, with D unclear. Germline CDR1 and CDR2: MNHNS and SASEGT. CDR3 length: 15 amino acids. V dropped 6 bases and J dropped 4 bases, with 18 bases sitting between them. The CDR3: CASSTKRTSGYGYTF. In nucleotides, the CDR3 is TGTGCCAGCAGCACTAAAAGAACGTCGGGCTATGGCTACACCTTC.

This clonotype has at least ten counts. This rearrangement joins TRBV4-1 to TRBJ2-1, with D unclear. The CDR3 totals 12 residues. The germline CDR1 and CDR2 sequences are MGHRA and YSYEKL. Trimming pared 3 bases from V and 6 bases from J, leaving 6 bases between. Here the CDR3 DNA reads TGCGCCAGCAGCCAGGCTCCCAATGAGCAGTTCTTC. Translated, it gives CASSQAPNEQFF.

This clonotype was counted at least ten times. V is TRBV4-1 and J is TRBJ1-2; 7 nucleotides agree with TRBD1. The junction had 5 bases not matched to a gene; V was cut back by 4 bases and J by 3 bases. The germline gives CDR1 MGHRA, CDR2 YSYEKL. This CDR3 contains 14 residues. CDR3 loop: CASSLIDRDYGYTF. The CDR3 region has the DNA TGCGCCAGCAGCCTTATCGACAGGGACTATGGCTACACCTTC.

The chain uses TRBV7-8 and TRBJ2-5, with D unclear. The ends were cut back, 4 bases at V and 5 bases at J, with 11 bases in the middle. The CDR3 is made up of 13 amino acids. Germline CDR1 and CDR2: SGHVS and FQNEAQ. The CDR3 DNA reads as TGTGCCAGCAGCTATTCCAGTGTGGAGACCCAGTACTTC. Amino acids: CASSYSSVETQYF.

Comments on this clonotype: This clone may be a read error of a much larger clone one base away. The V call is TRBV29-1, the J call TRBJ1-2, with D perhaps TRBD1 (5 bases). The CDR3 is 14 residues long. V lost 0 bases and J lost 9, with 17 bases in between. Germline CDR1 reads SQVTM; CDR2 reads ANQGSEA. CDR3 amino acids: CSVEDWDPGGRYTF. DNA of the CDR3: TGCAGCGTTGAAGACTGGGACCCCGGGGGTCGCTACACCTTC.

This clonotype has at least ten counts. CDR3 in amino acids: CASSLHRGQYEQYF. In DNA, the CDR3 is TGTGCCAGCAGCTTACACAGGGGGCAATACGAGCAGTACTTC. The chain employs TRBV7-6 and TRBJ2-7; 9 positions match TRBD1. Germline V CDR1 and CDR2: SGHVS, FNYEAQ. The CDR3 spans 14 residues. V lost 2 bases to trimming and J lost 4 bases; unmatched junction nucleotides: 3. The full variable domain, completed using reference TRBV7-6 and TRBJ2-7, is GAGVSQSPRYKVTKRGQDVALRCDPISGHVSLYWYRQALGQGPEFLTYFNYEAQQDKSGLPNDRFSAERPEGSISTLTIQRTEQRDSAMYRCASSLHRGQYEQYFGPGTRLTVT.

This clonotype was detected ten times or more. The V gene is TRBV10-3, the J gene TRBJ1-1, with D unclear. V was pared by 10 bases and J by 2 bases, with 17 bases between. Per the germline V gene, CDR1 is ENHRY and CDR2 is SYGVKD. The CDR3 has 14 residues. CDR3 region: CATGREETNTEAFF. The CDR3 nucleotides read TGTGCCACCGGAAGAGAGGAAACCAACACTGAAGCTTTCTTT.

The chain has TRBV6-5 and TRBJ2-1; 7 nucleotides line up with TRBD2. Trimming removed 2 bases from V and 7 bases from J; junction bases left unmatched: 8. Per the germline V gene, CDR1 is MNHEY and CDR2 is SVGAGI. CDR3 length: 15 residues. CDR3 bases: TGTGCCAGCAGTTACGGACTAGTCGGGGCTAATGAGCAGTTCTTC. Residues: CASSYGLVGANEQFF.

The chain uses TRBV20-1 and TRBJ2-7; 8 nucleotides agree with TRBD1. Germline CDR1 DFQATT, CDR2 SNEGSKA (reference sequence). The CDR3 runs 14 residues. V shed 6 bases, J shed 3 bases, and the junction held 10 bases outside the gene matches. The CDR3 region has the DNA TGCAGTGCACAACAGGGGGGACAGTACTACGAGCAGTACTTC. Its translation is CSAQQGGQYYEQYF.